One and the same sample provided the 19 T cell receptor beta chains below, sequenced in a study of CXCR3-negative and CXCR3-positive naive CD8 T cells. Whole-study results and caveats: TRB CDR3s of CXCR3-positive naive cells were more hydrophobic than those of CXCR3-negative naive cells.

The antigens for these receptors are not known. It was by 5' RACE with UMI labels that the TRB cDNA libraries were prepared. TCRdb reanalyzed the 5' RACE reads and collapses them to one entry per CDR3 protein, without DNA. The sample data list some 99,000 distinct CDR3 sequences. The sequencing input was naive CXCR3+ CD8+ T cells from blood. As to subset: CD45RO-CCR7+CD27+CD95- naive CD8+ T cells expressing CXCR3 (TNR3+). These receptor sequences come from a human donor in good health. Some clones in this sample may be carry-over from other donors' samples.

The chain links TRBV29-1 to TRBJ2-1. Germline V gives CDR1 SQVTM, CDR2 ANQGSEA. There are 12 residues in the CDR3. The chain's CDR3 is CSVDQGMDEQFF.

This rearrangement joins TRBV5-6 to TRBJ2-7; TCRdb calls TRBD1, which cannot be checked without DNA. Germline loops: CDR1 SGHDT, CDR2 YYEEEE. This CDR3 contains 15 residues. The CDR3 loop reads CASTHGDRVRYEQYF. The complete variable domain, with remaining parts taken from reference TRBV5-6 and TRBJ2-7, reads DAGVTQSPTHLIKTRGQQVTLRCSPKSGHDTVSWYQQALGQGPQFIFQYYEEEERQRGNFPDRFSGHQFPNYSSELNVNALLLGDSALYLCASTHGDRVRYEQYFGPGTRLTVT.

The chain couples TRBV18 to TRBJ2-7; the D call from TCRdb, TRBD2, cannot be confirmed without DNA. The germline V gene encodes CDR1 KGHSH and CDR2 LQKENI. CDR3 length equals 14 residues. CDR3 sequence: CASSPPGGPYEQYF.

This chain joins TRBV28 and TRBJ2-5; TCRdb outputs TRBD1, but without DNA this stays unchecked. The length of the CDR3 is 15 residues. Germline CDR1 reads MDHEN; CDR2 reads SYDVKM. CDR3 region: CASSPPPGQGQTQYF.

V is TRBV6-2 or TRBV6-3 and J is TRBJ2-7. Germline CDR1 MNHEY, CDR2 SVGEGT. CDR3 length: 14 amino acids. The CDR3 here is CASSNGESIYEQYF.

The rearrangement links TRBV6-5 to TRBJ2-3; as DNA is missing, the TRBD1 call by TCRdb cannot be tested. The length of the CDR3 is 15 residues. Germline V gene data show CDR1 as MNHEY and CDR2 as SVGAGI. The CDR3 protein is CASSYRGTNTDTQYF.

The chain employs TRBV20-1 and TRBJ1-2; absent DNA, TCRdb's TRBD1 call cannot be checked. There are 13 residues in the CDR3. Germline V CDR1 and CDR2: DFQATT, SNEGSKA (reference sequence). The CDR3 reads CSAVDRGFWGYTF.

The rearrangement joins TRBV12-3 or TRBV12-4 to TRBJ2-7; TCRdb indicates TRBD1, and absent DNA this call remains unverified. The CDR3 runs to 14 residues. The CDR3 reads CASSLLGGTYEQYF.

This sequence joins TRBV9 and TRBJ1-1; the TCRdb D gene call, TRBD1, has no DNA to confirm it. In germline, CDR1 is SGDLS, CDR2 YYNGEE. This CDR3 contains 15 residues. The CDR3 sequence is CASSVAGGTDTEAFF. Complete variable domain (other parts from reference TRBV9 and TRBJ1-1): DSGVTQTPKHLITATGQRVTLRCSPRSGDLSVYWYQQSLDQGLQFLIQYYNGEERAKGNILERFSAQQFPDLHSELNLSSLELGDSALYFCASSVAGGTDTEAFFGQGTRLTVV.

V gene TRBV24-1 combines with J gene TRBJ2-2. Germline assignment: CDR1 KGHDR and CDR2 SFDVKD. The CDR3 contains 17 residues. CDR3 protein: CATSDLGQTYGTGELFF.

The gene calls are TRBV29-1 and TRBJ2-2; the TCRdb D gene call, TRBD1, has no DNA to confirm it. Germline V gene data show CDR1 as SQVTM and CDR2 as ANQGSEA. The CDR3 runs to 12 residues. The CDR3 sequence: CKGQGATGELFF.

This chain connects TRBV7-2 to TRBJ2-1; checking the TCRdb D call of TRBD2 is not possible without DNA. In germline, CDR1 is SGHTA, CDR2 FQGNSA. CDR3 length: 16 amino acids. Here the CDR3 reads CASSLVGGGGYNEQFF.

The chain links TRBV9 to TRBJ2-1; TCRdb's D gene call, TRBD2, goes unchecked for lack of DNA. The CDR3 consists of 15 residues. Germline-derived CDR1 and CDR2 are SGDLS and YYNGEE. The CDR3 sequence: CASSVDAGGYNEQFF.

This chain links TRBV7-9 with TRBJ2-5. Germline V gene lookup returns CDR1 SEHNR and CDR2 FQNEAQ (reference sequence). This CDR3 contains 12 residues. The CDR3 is CASRTLQETQYF.

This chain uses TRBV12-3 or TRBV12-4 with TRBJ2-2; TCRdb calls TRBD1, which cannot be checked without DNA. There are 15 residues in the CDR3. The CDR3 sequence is CASSFGTGSAGELFF.

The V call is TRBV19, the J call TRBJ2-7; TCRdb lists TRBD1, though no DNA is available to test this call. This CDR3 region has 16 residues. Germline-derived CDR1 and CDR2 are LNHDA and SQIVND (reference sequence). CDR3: CASSLRTGGNPYEQYF. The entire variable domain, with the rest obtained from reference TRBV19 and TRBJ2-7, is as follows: DGGITQSPKYLFRKEGQNVTLSCEQNLNHDAMYWYRQDPGQGLRLIYYSQIVNDFQKGDIAEGYSVSREKKESFPLTVTSAQKNPTAFYLCASSLRTGGNPYEQYFGPGTRLTVT.

The CDR3 region is CASSYSLVKGKNEQFF. The gene calls are TRBV6-5 and TRBJ2-1; TCRdb outputs TRBD2, but without DNA this stays unchecked. The CDR3 runs to 16 residues. Looked up from germline, CDR1 is MNHEY and CDR2 is SVGAGI.

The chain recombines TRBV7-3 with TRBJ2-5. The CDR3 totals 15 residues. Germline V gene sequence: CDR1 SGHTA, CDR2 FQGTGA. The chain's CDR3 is CASSLTNGEMETQYF.

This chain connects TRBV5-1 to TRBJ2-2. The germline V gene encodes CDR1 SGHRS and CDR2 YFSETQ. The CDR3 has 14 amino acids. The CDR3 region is CASSPWDGTGELFF. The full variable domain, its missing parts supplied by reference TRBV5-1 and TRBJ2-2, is KAGVTQTPRYLIKTRGQQVTLSCSPISGHRSVSWYQQTPGQGLQFLFEYFSETQRNKGNFPGRFSGRQFSNSRSEMNVSTLELGDSALYLCASSPWDGTGELFFGEGSRLTVL.